This entry features one T cell receptor (beta chain) sequence. The data are from a study of cytomegalovirus exposure and HLA in healthy donors. CDR1 and CDR2 (germline): SGHRS, YFSETQ. The V and J ends lost 1 base and 2 bases respectively, with 7 bases between them. This CDR3 is built from 13 residues. Researchers ran the PCR with 60 Vbeta and 13 Jbeta primers. Here immunoSEQ multiplex PCR was the method, and the copy in TCRdb shows in-frame clones only, minus some. The sample shows about 160,000 clones, less than 90% of them seen only once. The chain employs TRBV5-1 and TRBJ2-7, with a possible D match to TRBD1 (6 bases). Sequenced input: PBMCs. The receptor was isolated from a man aged 30-40 years in good health and CMV-seronegative. The CDR3 reads CASSLQGTYEQYF. The CDR3 region has the DNA TGCGCCAGCAGCTTGCAGGGGACCTACGAGCAGTACTTC.